A single sample is the source of the 8 T cell receptor beta chains below, sequenced in a study of CD8 T cells in ankylosing spondylitis. Study-wide results and limits: Several highly homologous variants made up a TCR beta motif, and this motif appeared characteristic of ankylosing spondylitis blood.

In TCRdb, the 5' RACE reads were re-called with MiXCR into one record per CDR3 protein. Of around 770,000 distinct CDR3 sequences listed, roughly 20% are singletons. Antigens of these TCRs are unknown. The sequenced material came from blood, either unsorted or a sorted T cell fraction (not recorded which). These receptors all stem from a male donor with ankylosing spondylitis.

This clonotype was recorded at least ten times. This chain connects TRBV12-3 or TRBV12-4 to TRBJ2-5; 11 positions agree with TRBD2. CDR3 length equals 15 residues. J lost 1 base, V lost 4 bases, and 2 bases had no gene match. This chain's CDR3 is CASSSSGGPQETQYF. The CDR3 nucleotides read TGTGCCAGCAGTTCTAGCGGGGGGCCCCAAGAGACCCAGTACTTC.

This chain connects TRBV6-5 to TRBJ2-7, with TRBD2 as a possible D gene (5 bases). The germline gives CDR1 MNHEY, CDR2 SVGAGI. The V end lost 0 bases, the J end lost 4 bases, and 13 bases lay between the germline ends. The length of the CDR3 is 15 residues. CDR3 loop: CASSYSEGSTYEQYF. For the CDR3, the DNA is TGTGCCAGCAGTTACTCAGAGGGATCGACGTACGAGCAGTACTTC.

Only a few counts were recorded for this clonotype. The rearrangement links TRBV27 to TRBJ2-1; 9 nucleotides match TRBD2. The CDR3 contains 16 residues. J lost 1 base, V lost 4 bases, and 5 bases had no gene match. Germline loops: CDR1 MNHEY, CDR2 SMNVEV (reference sequence). The CDR3 DNA reads as TGTGCCAGCAGTTCCAGACTAGCGGAGTCCTACAATGAGCAGTTCTTC. Its protein is CASSSRLAESYNEQFF.

This clonotype occurred many times. The chain links TRBV20-1 to TRBJ2-1; D not certain. The ends were cut back, 6 bases at V and 10 bases at J, with 13 bases in the middle. The CDR3 extends over 11 amino acids. Germline CDR1 reads DFQATT; CDR2 reads SNEGSKA (reference sequence). The CDR3 sequence is CSALDGPEQFF. The CDR3 bases are TGCAGTGCCCTCGACGGTCCGGAGCAGTTCTTC.

This clonotype was seen ten or more times. The chain couples TRBV29-1 to TRBJ2-2; D unresolved. Germline V lookup: CDR1 SQVTM, CDR2 ANQGSEA. V was trimmed by 3 bases and J by 7 bases, leaving 12 bases between them. CDR3 size: 13 residues. The CDR3 sequence: CSVETSGFGELFF. The CDR3 region has the DNA TGCAGCGTTGAGACGTCAGGATTCGGGGAGCTGTTTTTT.

The CDR3: CASSFAREADTQYF. Written as DNA, the CDR3 is TGCGCCAGCAGCTTCGCGAGGGAAGCAGATACGCAGTATTTT. This chain links TRBV5-1 with TRBJ2-3; possible D gene TRBD2, 5 bases. Looked up from germline, CDR1 is SGHRS and CDR2 is YFSETQ. This CDR3 has 14 amino acids. V lost 2 bases and J 4 bases, leaving 11 bases between the germline ends.

This chain connects TRBV29-1 to TRBJ2-1; the D gene is possibly TRBD2 (5 bases). The CDR3 covers 13 residues. In germline, CDR1 is SQVTM, CDR2 ANQGSEA. The V gene lost 7 bases and the J gene lost 7 bases, with 17 bases spanning the gap. DNA for the CDR3: TGCAGCGCCAATCGAGGGATAGGGAATGAGCAGTTCTTC. Amino acid sequence: CSANRGIGNEQFF.

This clonotype was observed a few times. The genes are TRBV6-5 and TRBJ2-1; D unresolved. The length of the CDR3 is 15 residues. Trimming removed 2 bases at V and 0 bases at J, with 8 bases between. Germline CDR1 reads MNHEY; CDR2 reads SVGAGI. CDR3: CASSYTANSYNEQFF. CDR3 bases: TGTGCCAGCAGTTACACGGCCAACTCCTACAATGAGCAGTTCTTC.